A selection of T cell receptor beta chains follows, all from one sample in a study of blood T cell repertoires in COVID-19. The table came from immunoSEQ multiplex PCR; TCRdb's copy has only in-frame clones and leaves some out. The data show a few hundred thousand clones, roughly 80% seen once. What was sequenced was peripheral blood. The receptors here all came from a human donor in a cohort sampled during active COVID-19. Each CDR3 is given with its conserved first and last residue. Each record gives: CDR3 DNA, CDR3 protein, V gene, D gene, J gene, clone size. The D gene is left open where the match is weak. Clone size is not always given. Where it is, it says once, few, many or a class for expanded clones.

cdr3_nt: TGTGCCAGCAGCATCCTAGCGGGAGGGGGCAATGAGCAGTTCTTC
cdr3_aa: CASSILAGGGNEQFF
v_call: TRBV7-9
d_call: TRBD2
j_call: TRBJ2-1
clone_size: NA

cdr3_nt: TGTGCCAGCAGCTTCGGGGTAGACTATGGCTACACCTTC
cdr3_aa: CASSFGVDYGYTF
v_call: TRBV27
d_call: NA
j_call: TRBJ1-2
clone_size: NA

cdr3_nt: TGTGCCAGCAGCGTCGGACTAGCGGGGGGAAGCTCCTACGAGCAGTACTTC
cdr3_aa: CASSVGLAGGSSYEQYF
v_call: TRBV9
d_call: TRBD2
j_call: TRBJ2-7
clone_size: NA

cdr3_nt: TGTGCCAGCAGCCTCAGGGGTCTCGACGTCGAGCAGTACTTC
cdr3_aa: CASSLRGLDVEQYF
v_call: TRBV9
d_call: NA
j_call: TRBJ2-7
clone_size: NA

cdr3_nt: TGCGCCAGCAGAAACACCCTTCGAGCGACCTACGAGCAGTACTTC
cdr3_aa: CASRNTLRATYEQYF
v_call: TRBV5-1
d_call: NA
j_call: TRBJ2-7
clone_size: NA

cdr3_nt: TGTGCCAGCAGCATAGACTTATACTACTACAATGAGCAGTTCTTC
cdr3_aa: CASSIDLYYYNEQFF
v_call: TRBV5-5
d_call: NA
j_call: TRBJ2-1
clone_size: NA

cdr3_nt: TGTGCCAGCAGCTTAGGGAGCGGGAGGGGACACGAGCAGTACTTC
cdr3_aa: CASSLGSGRGHEQYF
v_call: TRBV7-4
d_call: TRBD2
j_call: TRBJ2-7
clone_size: NA

cdr3_nt: TGCGCCAGCAGCCAGGCGGGGGGGTACCAAGAGACCCAGTACTTC
cdr3_aa: CASSQAGGYQETQYF
v_call: TRBV4-1
d_call: TRBD2
j_call: TRBJ2-5
clone_size: NA

cdr3_nt: TGTGCCAGTAGTTTTCCATCTCCAGGCGGGACGTACAATGAGCAGTTCTTC
cdr3_aa: CASSFPSPGGTYNEQFF
v_call: TRBV19
d_call: NA
j_call: TRBJ2-1
clone_size: NA

cdr3_nt: TGTGCCAGCAGCTTAGTGCGCGGGAGAACCGGGGAGCTGTTTTTT
cdr3_aa: CASSLVRGRTGELFF
v_call: TRBV7-9
d_call: TRBD2
j_call: TRBJ2-2
clone_size: once

cdr3_nt: TGTGCCAGCAGCTCGACAGGGGCTAACTATGGCTACACCTTC
cdr3_aa: CASSSTGANYGYTF
v_call: TRBV7-8
d_call: TRBD1
j_call: TRBJ1-2
clone_size: NA

cdr3_nt: TGTGCCAGCAGCAAGGGGTCAATGTGGGTAGAGACCCAGTACTTC
cdr3_aa: CASSKGSMWVETQYF
v_call: TRBV9
d_call: NA
j_call: TRBJ2-5
clone_size: NA

cdr3_nt: TGTGCCAGCAGACTCTCTGGGGCCAACGTCCTGACTTTC
cdr3_aa: CASRLSGANVLTF
v_call: TRBV27
d_call: NA
j_call: TRBJ2-6
clone_size: NA

cdr3_nt: TGCGCCAGCAGCCCAGGACTAGCGGGTCCTGAGCAGTACTTC
cdr3_aa: CASSPGLAGPEQYF
v_call: TRBV5-1
d_call: TRBD2
j_call: TRBJ2-7
clone_size: NA

cdr3_nt: TGTGCCAGCAGTCTCCACCTGAGGACTGAAGCTTTCTTT
cdr3_aa: CASSLHLRTEAFF
v_call: TRBV12-3/TRBV12-4
d_call: NA
j_call: TRBJ1-1
clone_size: few

cdr3_nt: TGTGCCAGCAGTCCGAAAGAGACAGGGTACTTCAATTATGGCTACACCTTC
cdr3_aa: CASSPKETGYFNYGYTF
v_call: TRBV27
d_call: TRBD1
j_call: TRBJ1-2
clone_size: NA

cdr3_nt: TGTGCCTGGGAAATTAACAGGGTACGTGGCTACACCTTC
cdr3_aa: CAWEINRVRGYTF
v_call: TRBV30
d_call: NA
j_call: TRBJ1-2
clone_size: NA

cdr3_nt: TGTGCCACCAGTGATGTGGGACTTGGTACGCAGTATTTT
cdr3_aa: CATSDVGLGTQYF
v_call: TRBV24-1
d_call: NA
j_call: TRBJ2-3
clone_size: NA

cdr3_nt: TGTGCCAGCAGCTTCGGGGGGCTTAACACCGGGGAGCTGTTTTTT
cdr3_aa: CASSFGGLNTGELFF
v_call: TRBV7-3
d_call: NA
j_call: TRBJ2-2
clone_size: NA

cdr3_nt: TGTGCCAGCAGCCTCGAGGGACTAGCGGTCCCCTACGAGCAGTACTTC
cdr3_aa: CASSLEGLAVPYEQYF
v_call: TRBV9
d_call: TRBD2
j_call: TRBJ2-7
clone_size: NA

cdr3_nt: TGTGCCAGCAGCTCTATCATCGGGACTCCTATTCGGGGACTGTTTTTT
cdr3_aa: CASSSIIGTPIRGLFF
v_call: TRBV7-2
d_call: NA
j_call: TRBJ1-4
clone_size: NA

cdr3_nt: TGTGCCAGCAGCCCAGACAGAAAACTTAATGAAAAACTGTTTTTT
cdr3_aa: CASSPDRKLNEKLFF
v_call: TRBV6-5
d_call: NA
j_call: TRBJ1-4
clone_size: NA

cdr3_nt: TGTGCCAGCAGTTTTTCAACAGGGGGCTTGGGCACCGGGGAGCTGTTTTTT
cdr3_aa: CASSFSTGGLGTGELFF
v_call: TRBV27
d_call: TRBD1
j_call: TRBJ2-2
clone_size: NA

cdr3_nt: TGTGCCATCAGCCCGGAGGGGTATCAGCCCCAGCATTTT
cdr3_aa: CAISPEGYQPQHF
v_call: TRBV10-3
d_call: NA
j_call: TRBJ1-5
clone_size: NA

cdr3_nt: TGTGCCAGCAGTGAGCAAGGACAGGGCGGCTATGGCTACACCTTC
cdr3_aa: CASSEQGQGGYGYTF
v_call: TRBV2
d_call: TRBD1
j_call: TRBJ1-2
clone_size: NA